This TCR beta chain was sequenced for a study of shared T cell receptors in the human thymus. Losses at the gene ends were 1 base for V and 5 bases for J; bases not matched to a gene: 8. The CDR3 contains 15 residues. Germline-derived CDR1 and CDR2 are SGHNT and YYREEE (reference sequence). Using immunoSEQ multiplex PCR, the repertoire was profiled, and TCRdb retains in-frame clones only, with some absent. The sample has hundreds of thousands of clones, around 87% seen once. In addition, the sample was reused for a study of human thymus T cells. As reported in that work: Resections removed during corrective heart surgery provided the thymus tissue used. Thymic and blood repertoires appeared to display a bias in their usage of V and J genes. Thymic repertoires from unrelated individuals overlapped highly, related research reported.

The receptor's source is a boy less than two years old with a congenital heart defect. The V and J genes are TRBV5-4 and TRBJ1-2; 7 nucleotides line up with TRBD1. The specimen sequenced was thymocytes. Here the CDR3 DNA reads TGTGCCAGCAGCTTGAATACAGGGGAACCTTATGGCTACACCTTC. Its translation is CASSLNTGEPYGYTF. Full variable domain (missing parts from reference TRBV5-4 and TRBJ1-2): ETGVTQSPTHLIKTRGQQVTLRCSSQSGHNTVSWYQQALGQGPQFIFQYYREEENGRGNFPPRFSGLQFPNYSSELNVNALELDDSALYLCASSLNTGEPYGYTFGSGTRLTVV.